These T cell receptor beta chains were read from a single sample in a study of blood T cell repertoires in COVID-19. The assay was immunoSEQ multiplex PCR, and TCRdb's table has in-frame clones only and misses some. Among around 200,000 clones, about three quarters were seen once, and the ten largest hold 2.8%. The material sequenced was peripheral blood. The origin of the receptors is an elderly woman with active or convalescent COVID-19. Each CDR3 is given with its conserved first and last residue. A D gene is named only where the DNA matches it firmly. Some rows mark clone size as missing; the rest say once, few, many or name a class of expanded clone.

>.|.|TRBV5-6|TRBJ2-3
CASSSTYRRSTDTQYF
TGTGCCAGCAGCTCCACATACCGGAGAAGCACAGATACGCAGTATTTT
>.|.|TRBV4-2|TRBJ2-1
CASSQNPDSSYNEQFF
TGTGCCAGCAGCCAAAACCCGGACTCCTCCTACAATGAGCAGTTCTTC
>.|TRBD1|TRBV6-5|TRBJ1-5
CASSRTGDQPQHF
TGTGCCAGCAGTCGGACAGGAGATCAGCCCCAGCATTTT
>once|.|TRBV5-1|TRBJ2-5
CASSGPQETQYF
TGCGCCAGCAGTGGGCCGCAAGAGACCCAGTACTTC
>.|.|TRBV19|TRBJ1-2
CASQVGGVSGYTF
TGTGCCAGCCAAGTAGGAGGGGTCTCTGGCTACACCTTC
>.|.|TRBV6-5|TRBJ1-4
CASSWNGGATNEKLFF
TGTGCCAGCAGTTGGAATGGGGGGGCGACTAATGAAAAACTGTTTTTT
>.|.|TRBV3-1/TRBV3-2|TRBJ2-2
CASRSGGLGTGELFF
TGTGCCAGCAGGTCGGGGGGCCTCGGCACCGGGGAGCTGTTTTTT
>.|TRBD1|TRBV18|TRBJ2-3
CASRRTGSTDTQYF
TGTGCCAGCCGGAGGACAGGGAGCACAGATACGCAGTATTTT
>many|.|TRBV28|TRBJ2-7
CASSLSDRDWAYEQYF
TGTGCCAGCAGTTTATCGGACCGGGACTGGGCCTACGAGCAGTACTTC
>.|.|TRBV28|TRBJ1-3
CASSSPGRSYTIYF
TGTGCCAGCAGTTCCCCGGGTCGGTCCTACACCATATATTTT
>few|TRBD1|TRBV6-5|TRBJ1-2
CASSYSEGQGANGYTF
TGTGCCAGCAGTTACTCGGAGGGACAGGGGGCAAATGGCTACACCTTC
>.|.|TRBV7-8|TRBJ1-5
CASSLARNSNQPQHF
TGTGCCAGCAGCTTAGCCAGGAATAGCAATCAGCCCCAGCATTTT
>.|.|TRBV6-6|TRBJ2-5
CASSSPQETQYF
TGTGCCAGCAGCTCCCCCCAAGAGACCCAGTACTTC
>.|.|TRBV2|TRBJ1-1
CASMLQGRAFF
TGTGCCAGCATGCTACAGGGAAGAGCTTTCTTT
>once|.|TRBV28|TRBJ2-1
CASTKTGRNGDEQFF
TGTGCCAGCACTAAAACAGGGCGAAACGGGGATGAGCAGTTCTTC
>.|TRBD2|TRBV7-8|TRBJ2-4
CASSLAWGGDKNIQYF
TGTGCCAGCAGCTTAGCGTGGGGGGGGGACAAAAACATTCAGTACTTC
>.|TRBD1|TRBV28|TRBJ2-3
CASSDTGVDTQYF
TGTGCCAGCAGTGATACAGGGGTGGATACGCAGTATTTT
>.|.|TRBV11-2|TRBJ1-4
CASSLFGANNEKLFF
TGTGCCAGCAGCTTATTTGGGGCTAATAATGAAAAACTGTTTTTT
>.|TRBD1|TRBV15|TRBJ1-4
CATRDRAGGWEKLFF
TGTGCCACCAGAGATCGGGCAGGGGGTTGGGAAAAACTGTTTTTT
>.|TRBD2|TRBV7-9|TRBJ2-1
CASSPRAWGGYNEQFF
TGTGCCAGCAGCCCCCGGGCGTGGGGGGGCTACAATGAGCAGTTCTTC
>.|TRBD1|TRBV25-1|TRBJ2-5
CASSGGQGFPETQYF
TGTGCCAGCAGTGGCGGACAGGGTTTTCCCGAGACCCAGTACTTC
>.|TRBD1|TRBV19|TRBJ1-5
CASSIRLVTGGVSSNQPQHF
TGTGCCAGTAGTATTCGGCTAGTAACAGGGGGCGTGAGTAGCAATCAGCCCCAGCATTTT
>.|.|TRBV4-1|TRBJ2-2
CASSPGVRGELFF
TGCGCCAGCAGCCCGGGGGTTCGCGGGGAGCTGTTTTTT
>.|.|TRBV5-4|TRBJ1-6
CASSADSSPLHF
TGTGCCAGCAGCGCGGACAGTTCACCCCTCCACTTT
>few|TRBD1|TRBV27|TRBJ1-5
CASSLGTDYQPQHF
TGTGCCAGCAGTTTGGGGACAGACTATCAGCCCCAGCATTTT
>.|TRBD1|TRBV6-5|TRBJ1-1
CASSRTTQGAGGAFF
TGTGCCAGCAGTAGAACCACACAGGGGGCGGGGGGAGCTTTCTTT
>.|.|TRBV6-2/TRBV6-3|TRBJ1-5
CASSWRPSGEGQPQHF
TGTGCCAGCAGTTGGAGGCCCTCTGGGGAGGGACAGCCCCAGCATTTT
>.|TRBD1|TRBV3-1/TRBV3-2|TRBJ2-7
CASSPSTGGNEQYF
TGTGCCAGCAGCCCTTCGACAGGGGGGAACGAGCAGTACTTC
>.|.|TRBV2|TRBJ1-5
CASSEWSGKASQHF
TGTGCCAGCAGTGAATGGTCGGGAAAGGCGTCCCAGCATTTT
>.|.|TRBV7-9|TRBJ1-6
CASSLRADSPLHF
TGTGCCAGCAGCTTGAGGGCGGATTCGCCCCTCCACTTT
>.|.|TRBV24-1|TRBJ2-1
CATSDFRSYNEQFF
TGTGCCACCAGTGATTTTCGCTCCTACAATGAGCAGTTCTTC
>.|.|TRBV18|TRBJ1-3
CASAFGTHRSGNTIYF
TGTGCCAGCGCATTCGGGACTCACCGCTCTGGAAACACCATATATTTT
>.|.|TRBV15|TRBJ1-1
CATSRDTKGDTEAFF
TGTGCCACCAGCAGAGATACTAAGGGGGACACTGAAGCTTTCTTT
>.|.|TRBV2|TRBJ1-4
CASSGRFATNEKLFF
TGTGCCAGCAGTGGGAGGTTTGCAACTAATGAAAAACTGTTTTTT
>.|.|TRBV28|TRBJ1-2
CASALQGYGYTF
TGTGCCAGCGCCCTTCAGGGCTATGGCTACACCTTC
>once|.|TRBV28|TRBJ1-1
CASSARQTTYEAFF
TGTGCCAGCAGTGCGCGACAGACAACCTATGAAGCTTTCTTT
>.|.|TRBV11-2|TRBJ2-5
CASSANSGRGETQYF
TGTGCCAGCAGCGCAAACAGTGGAAGGGGGGAGACCCAGTACTTC
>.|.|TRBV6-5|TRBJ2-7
CASSYSIQSSYEQYF
TGTGCCAGCAGTTACTCGATACAGAGCTCCTACGAGCAGTACTTC
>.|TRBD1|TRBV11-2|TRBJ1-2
CASSSNPGQGNYGYTF
TGTGCCAGCAGCTCAAATCCGGGACAGGGGAACTATGGCTACACCTTC
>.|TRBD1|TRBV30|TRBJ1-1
CACDRGEAFF
TGTGCCTGTGACAGGGGTGAAGCTTTCTTT
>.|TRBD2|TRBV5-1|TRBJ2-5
CASSVLAGGETQYF
TGCGCCAGCAGCGTACTAGCGGGGGGAGAGACCCAGTACTTC
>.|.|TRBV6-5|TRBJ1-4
CASTEGRGANEKLFF
TGTGCCAGCACCGAAGGGCGGGGGGCTAATGAAAAACTGTTTTTT
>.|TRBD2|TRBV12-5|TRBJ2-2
CASGGFPHGELFF
TGTGCTAGCGGGGGGTTCCCTCACGGGGAGCTGTTTTTT
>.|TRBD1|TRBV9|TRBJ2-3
CASTGTGVADTQYF
TGTGCCAGCACCGGGACAGGGGTGGCAGATACGCAGTATTTT
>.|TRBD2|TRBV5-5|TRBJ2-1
CASSLVILAGAERNEQFF
TGTGCCAGCAGCCTTGTAATTCTAGCGGGGGCCGAGCGAAATGAGCAGTTCTTC
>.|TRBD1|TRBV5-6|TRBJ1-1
CASRRQGNTEAFF
TGTGCCAGCAGACGACAGGGGAACACTGAAGCTTTCTTT
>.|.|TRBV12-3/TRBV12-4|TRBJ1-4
CASRRETNEKLFF
TGTGCCAGCCGGAGAGAAACTAATGAAAAACTGTTTTTT
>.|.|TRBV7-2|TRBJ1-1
CASSLEGQMNTEAFF
TGTGCCAGCAGCTTAGAGGGGCAGATGAACACTGAAGCTTTCTTT
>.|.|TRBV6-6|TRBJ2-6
CASSRESGANVLTF
TGTGCCAGCAGTAGAGAGTCTGGGGCCAACGTCCTGACTTTC
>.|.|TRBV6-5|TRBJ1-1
CASSYEPRMNTEAFF
TGTGCCAGCAGTTACGAACCGCGGATGAACACTGAAGCTTTCTTT
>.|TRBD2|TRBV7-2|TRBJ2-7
CASSLRAIGLATYEQYF
TGTGCCAGCAGCTTAAGGGCCATCGGACTAGCGACCTACGAGCAGTACTTC
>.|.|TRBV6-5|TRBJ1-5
CASSYGPGGPQHF
TGTGCCAGCAGTTACGGCCCAGGAGGGCCCCAGCATTTT
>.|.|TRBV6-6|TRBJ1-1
CASSYFGFGTEAFF
TGTGCCAGCAGTTATTTCGGGTTTGGCACTGAAGCTTTCTTT
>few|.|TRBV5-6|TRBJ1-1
CASSLALEIGAFF
TGTGCCAGCAGCTTGGCCTTGGAAATCGGGGCTTTCTTT
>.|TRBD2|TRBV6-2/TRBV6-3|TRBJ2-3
CASSPRLAGVPDTQYF
TGTGCCAGCAGCCCACGACTAGCGGGGGTTCCAGATACGCAGTATTTT
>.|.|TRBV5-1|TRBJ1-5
CASSLGQGRQPQHF
TGCGCCAGCAGCTTGGGCCAGGGGAGACAGCCCCAGCATTTT
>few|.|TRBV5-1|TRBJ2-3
CASSLVAGKMMADTQYF
TGCGCCAGCAGCTTGGTCGCGGGGAAGATGATGGCAGATACGCAGTATTTT
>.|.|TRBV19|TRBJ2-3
CASSIGGSDTQYF
TGTGCCAGTAGTATAGGAGGATCAGATACGCAGTATTTT